At least ten counts were recorded for the clone carrying this T cell receptor (beta chain). Time point specified: before trial treatment. V was shortened by 6 bases and J by 5 bases, with 26 bases between the two germline ends. CDR3 size: 16 residues. Germline V gene lookup returns CDR1 DFQATT and CDR2 SNEGSKA (reference sequence). This record belongs to a study of low-dose radiotherapy and immunotherapy resistance in tumors. Turning to the study itself: On cycle 1 day 1, patients started four cycles of oral aspirin 300 mg daily.

TRAV and TRBV primers primed cDNA for both TCRalpha and TCRbeta. TCR amplification ran 20 PCR cycles using constant-region and V-primer adapter primers. Amplification of the isolated mRNA used in vitro transcription. TCRdb reprocessed the reads with MiXCR, giving one entry per CDR3 protein. The table has under 90,000 distinct CDR3 sequences, more than 25% seen once. The gene calls are TRBV20-1 and TRBJ2-7; weak D call: TRBD1 (6 bases). The sequencing used PBMCs, collected before treatment. The clonotype comes from a female donor with ovarian cancer. The CDR3: CSAPNHVAGVVHEQYF. The CDR3 DNA reads as TGCAGTGCCCCCAACCATGTGGCAGGGGTTGTCCACGAGCAGTACTTC.